The clone carrying this T cell receptor (beta chain) has more than one count but fewer than ten. Its antigen is unknown. Time point in this sample: blood 2 weeks post-SBRT. Stated treatment: 15 Gy SBRT to primary tumor, nephrectomy 4 weeks later. The data were taken from a study of radiation and T cells in renal cell carcinoma. Overall study findings and caveats: From baseline, blood top tumor clonotypes peaked at 2 weeks post-radiation. No pretreatment tumor biopsies were available for baseline clonotypes.

Germline CDR1 and CDR2: KGHSH and LQKENI. V gave up 3 bases and J gave up 2 bases; unmatched junction bases: 5. The CDR3 runs to 15 residues. Profiled with immunoSEQ multiplex PCR; TCRdb holds only in-frame clones, not every one. The sample includes 150,000 to 160,000 clones, 87% of them seen just once. This specimen consisted of blood, obtained from a patient whose treatment included radiotherapy and nephrectomy. The rearrangement joins TRBV18 to TRBJ2-7, with 9 bases matching TRBD2. This clonotype was obtained from a woman aged 45-65 years with renal cell carcinoma. CDR3 loop: CASSPRSGGTYEQYF. CDR3 nucleotide sequence: TGTGCCAGCTCACCCCGGAGCGGGGGGACCTACGAGCAGTACTTC.